This T cell receptor (beta chain) came from a study of CD4 and CD8 cells across lung adenocarcinoma regions. MiXCR, applied by TCRdb to the PCR reads, yields one record per CDR3 protein. The sample lists thousands of distinct CDR3 sequences, 55% to 70% occurring once. The CDR3 consists of 15 residues. Germline V gene data show CDR1 as MNHNS and CDR2 as SASEGT. Unmatched junction bases numbered 6, after V lost 7 bases and J lost 0 bases. This clonotype is labeled medium-sized. The chain links TRBV6-1 to TRBJ2-3; 8 bases line up with TRBD2. Material: CD4+ T cells from the center of a lung tumor. This receptor was obtained from a male donor with lung adenocarcinoma. The CD4 and CD8 labels of this study may be unreliable. CDR3 nucleotide sequence: TGTGCCAGCAATCTTAGCGGGATGAGCACAGATACGCAGTATTTT. It is translated as CASNLSGMSTDTQYF.